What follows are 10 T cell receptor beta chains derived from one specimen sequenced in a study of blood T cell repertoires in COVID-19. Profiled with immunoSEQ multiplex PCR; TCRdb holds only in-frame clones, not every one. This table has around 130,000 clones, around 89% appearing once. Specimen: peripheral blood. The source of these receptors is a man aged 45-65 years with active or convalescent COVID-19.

This chain's CDR3 is CASSDGQFSYGYTF. CDR3 in DNA: TGTGCCAGCAGTGACGGACAGTTCAGCTATGGCTACACCTTC. The chain combines TRBV6-1 with TRBJ1-2; a possible D gene is TRBD1 (6 bases). This CDR3 comprises 14 residues. Germline assignment: CDR1 MNHNS and CDR2 SASEGT. V was pared by 3 bases and J by 4 bases, with 12 bases between.

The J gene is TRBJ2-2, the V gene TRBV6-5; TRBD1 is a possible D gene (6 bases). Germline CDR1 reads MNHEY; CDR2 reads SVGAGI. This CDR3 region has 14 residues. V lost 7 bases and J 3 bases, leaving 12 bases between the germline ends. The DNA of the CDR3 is TGTGCCAGCACTTTTAACAGGGACACCGGGGAGCTGTTTTTT. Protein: CASTFNRDTGELFF.

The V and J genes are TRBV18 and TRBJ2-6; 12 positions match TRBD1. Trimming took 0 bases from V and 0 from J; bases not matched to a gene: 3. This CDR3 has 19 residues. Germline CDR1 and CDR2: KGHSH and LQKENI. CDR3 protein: CASSPPGTGGPSGANVLTF. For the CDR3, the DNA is TGTGCCAGCTCACCACCTGGGACAGGGGGCCCCTCTGGGGCCAACGTCCTGACTTTC.

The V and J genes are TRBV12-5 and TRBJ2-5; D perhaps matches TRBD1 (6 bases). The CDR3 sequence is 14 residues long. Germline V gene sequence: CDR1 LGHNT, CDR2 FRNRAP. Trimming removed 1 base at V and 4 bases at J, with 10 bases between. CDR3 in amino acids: CASGLEGVRETQYF. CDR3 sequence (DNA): TGTGCTAGTGGTTTGGAGGGGGTCCGAGAGACCCAGTACTTC.

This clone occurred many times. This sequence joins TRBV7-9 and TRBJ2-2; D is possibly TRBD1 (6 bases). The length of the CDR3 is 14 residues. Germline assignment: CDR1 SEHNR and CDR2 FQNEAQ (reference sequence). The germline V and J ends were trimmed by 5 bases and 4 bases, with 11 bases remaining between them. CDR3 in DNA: TGTGCCAGCAGCCCACAGGGAAGCACCGGGGAGCTGTTTTTT. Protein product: CASSPQGSTGELFF. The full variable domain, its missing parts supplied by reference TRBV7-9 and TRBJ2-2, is DTGVSQNPRHKITKRGQNVTFRCDPISEHNRLYWYRQTLGQGPEFLTYFQNEAQLEKSRLLSDRFSAERPKGSFSTLEIQRTEQGDSAMYLCASSPQGSTGELFFGEGSRLTVL.

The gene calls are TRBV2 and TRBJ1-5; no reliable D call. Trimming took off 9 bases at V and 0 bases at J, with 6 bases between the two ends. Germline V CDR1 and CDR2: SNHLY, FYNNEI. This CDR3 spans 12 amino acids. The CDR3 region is CASQDSNQPQHF. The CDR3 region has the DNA TGTGCCAGTCAGGATAGCAATCAGCCCCAGCATTTT.

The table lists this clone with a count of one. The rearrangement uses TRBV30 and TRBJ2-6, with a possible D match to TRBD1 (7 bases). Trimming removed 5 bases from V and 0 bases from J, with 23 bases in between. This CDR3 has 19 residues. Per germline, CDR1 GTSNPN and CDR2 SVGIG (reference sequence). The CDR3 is CAWGAGRGGASSGANVLTF. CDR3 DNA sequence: TGTGCCTGGGGCGCGGGGAGAGGGGGCGCGAGCTCTGGGGCCAACGTCCTGACTTTC.

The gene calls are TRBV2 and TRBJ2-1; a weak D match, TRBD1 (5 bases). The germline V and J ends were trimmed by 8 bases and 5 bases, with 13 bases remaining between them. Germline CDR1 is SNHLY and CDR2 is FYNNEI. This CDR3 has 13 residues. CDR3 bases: TGTGCCAGCTCGCAGACAGAAAACAATGAGCAGTTCTTC. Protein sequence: CASSQTENNEQFF. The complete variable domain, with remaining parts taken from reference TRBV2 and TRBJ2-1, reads EPEVTQTPSHQVTQMGQEVILRCVPISNHLYFYWYRQILGQKVEFLVSFYNNEISEKSEIFDDQFSVERPDGSNFTLKIRSTKLEDSAMYFCASSQTENNEQFFGPGTRLTVL.

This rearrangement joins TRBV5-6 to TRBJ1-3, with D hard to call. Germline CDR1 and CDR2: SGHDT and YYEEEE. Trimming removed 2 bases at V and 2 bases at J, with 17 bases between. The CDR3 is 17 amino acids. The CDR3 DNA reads TGTGCCAGCAGCTTATTGCCAGGTGAACGCCCTGGAAACACCATATATTTT. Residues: CASSLLPGERPGNTIYF.

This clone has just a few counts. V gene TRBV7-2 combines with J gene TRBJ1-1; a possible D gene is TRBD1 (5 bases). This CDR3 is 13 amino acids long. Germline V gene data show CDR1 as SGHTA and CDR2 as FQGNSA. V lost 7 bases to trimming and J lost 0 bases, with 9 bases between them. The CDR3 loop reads CASIRGMNTEAFF. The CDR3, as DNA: TGTGCCAGCATTCGGGGGATGAACACTGAAGCTTTCTTT.